This TCR beta chain was recovered during a study of T cell responses to AZD1222 COVID-19 vaccine. TCRdb's table, derived via immunoSEQ multiplex PCR, lists solely in-frame clones and lacks some. Here the sample spans approximately 160,000 clones, approximately 90% being singletons. The clonotype comes from an adult in good health. This specimen was peripheral blood, taken on day 0 of AZD1222 vaccination.

CDR3 sequence: CASSLGLAGRNEQFF. In DNA form, the CDR3 reads TGTGCCAGCAGCCTCGGACTAGCGGGGAGAAATGAGCAGTTCTTC. V is TRBV7-2 and J is TRBJ2-1; 12 bases line up with TRBD2. This CDR3 comprises 15 residues. With 5 bases clipped from V and 7 bases from J, the junction kept 6 bases outside the gene matches. Germline CDR1 SGHTA, CDR2 FQGNSA.